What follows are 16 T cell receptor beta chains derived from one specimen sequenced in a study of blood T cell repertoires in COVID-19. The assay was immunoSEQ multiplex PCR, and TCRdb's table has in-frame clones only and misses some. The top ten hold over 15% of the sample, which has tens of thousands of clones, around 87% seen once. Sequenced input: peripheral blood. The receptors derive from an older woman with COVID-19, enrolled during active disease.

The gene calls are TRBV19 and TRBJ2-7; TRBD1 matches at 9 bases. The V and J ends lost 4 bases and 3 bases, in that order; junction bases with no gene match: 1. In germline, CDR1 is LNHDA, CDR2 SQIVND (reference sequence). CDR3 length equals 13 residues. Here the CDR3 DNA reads TGTGCCAGTAGTACGACAGGGGGCTACGAGCAGTACTTC. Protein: CASSTTGGYEQYF. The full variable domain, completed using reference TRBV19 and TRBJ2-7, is DGGITQSPKYLFRKEGQNVTLSCEQNLNHDAMYWYRQDPGQGLRLIYYSQIVNDFQKGDIAEGYSVSREKKESFPLTVTSAQKNPTAFYLCASSTTGGYEQYFGPGTRLTVT.

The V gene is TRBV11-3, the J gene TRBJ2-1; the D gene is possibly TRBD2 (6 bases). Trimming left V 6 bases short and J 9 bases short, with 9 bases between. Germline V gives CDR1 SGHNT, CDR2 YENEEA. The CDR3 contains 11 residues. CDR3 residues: CASRAGGEQFF. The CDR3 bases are TGTGCCAGCAGAGCGGGCGGTGAGCAGTTCTTC. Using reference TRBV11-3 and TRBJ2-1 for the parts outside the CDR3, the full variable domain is EAGVVQSPRYKIIEKKQPVAFWCNPISGHNTLYWYLQNLGQGPELLIRYENEEAVDDSQLPKDRFSAERLKGVDSTLKIQPAELGDSAVYLCASRAGGEQFFGPGTRLTVL.

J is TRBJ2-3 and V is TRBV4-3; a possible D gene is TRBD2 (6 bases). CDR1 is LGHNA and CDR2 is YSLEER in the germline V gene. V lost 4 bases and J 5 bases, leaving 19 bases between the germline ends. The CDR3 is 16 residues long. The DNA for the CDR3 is TGCGCCAGCAGCCGAGGGGACTCCAGAGGAGGAGATACGCAGTATTTT. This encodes CASSRGDSRGGDTQYF.

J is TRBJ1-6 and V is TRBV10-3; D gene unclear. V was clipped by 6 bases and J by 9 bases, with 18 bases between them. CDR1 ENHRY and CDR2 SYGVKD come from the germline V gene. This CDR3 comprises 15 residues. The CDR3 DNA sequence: TGTGCCATCAGGAGTGAGGGAATTAACACTTCACCCCTCCACTTT. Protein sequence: CAIRSEGINTSPLHF.

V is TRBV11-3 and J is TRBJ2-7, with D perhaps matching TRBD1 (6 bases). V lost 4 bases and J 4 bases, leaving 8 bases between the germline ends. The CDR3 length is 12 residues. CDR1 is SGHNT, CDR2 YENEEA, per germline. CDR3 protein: CASSYRVYEQYF. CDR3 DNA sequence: TGTGCCAGCAGCTACAGGGTTTACGAGCAGTACTTC.

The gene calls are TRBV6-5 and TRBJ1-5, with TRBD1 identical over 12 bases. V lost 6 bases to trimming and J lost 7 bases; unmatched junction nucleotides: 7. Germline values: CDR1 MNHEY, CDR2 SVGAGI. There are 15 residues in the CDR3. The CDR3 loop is CASRTGTGGGQPQHF. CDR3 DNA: TGTGCCAGCAGGACAGGGACAGGGGGCGGCCAGCCCCAGCATTTT.

CDR3 in DNA: TGTGCCAGCAGCTTCCCGGGGTCCGGGGCCAACGTCCTGACTTTC. Its protein product is CASSFPGSGANVLTF. V gene TRBV5-6 combines with J gene TRBJ2-6; maybe TRBD2 (5 bases). The CDR3 spans 15 residues. Germline CDR1 reads SGHDT; CDR2 reads YYEEEE. Trimming stripped 2 bases from V and 4 bases from J, with 10 bases between.

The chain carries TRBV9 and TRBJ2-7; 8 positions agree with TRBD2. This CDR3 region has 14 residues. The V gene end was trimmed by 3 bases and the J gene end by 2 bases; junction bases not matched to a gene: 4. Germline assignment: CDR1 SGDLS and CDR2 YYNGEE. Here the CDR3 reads CASSETGLAYEQYF. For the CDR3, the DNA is TGTGCCAGCAGCGAGACGGGACTAGCCTACGAGCAGTACTTC.

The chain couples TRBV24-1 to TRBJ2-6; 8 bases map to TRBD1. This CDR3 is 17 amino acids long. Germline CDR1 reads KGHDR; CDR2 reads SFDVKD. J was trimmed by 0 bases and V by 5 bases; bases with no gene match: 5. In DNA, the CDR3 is TGTGCCACCAGTGGGACAGGGCTGAACTCTGGGGCCAACGTCCTGACTTTC. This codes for CATSGTGLNSGANVLTF.

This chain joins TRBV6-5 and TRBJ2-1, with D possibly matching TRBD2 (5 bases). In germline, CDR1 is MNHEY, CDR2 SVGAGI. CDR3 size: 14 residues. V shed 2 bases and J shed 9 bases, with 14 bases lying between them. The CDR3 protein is CASSYPGLRGEQFF. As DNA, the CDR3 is TGTGCCAGCAGTTACCCAGGACTTCGCGGTGAGCAGTTCTTC.

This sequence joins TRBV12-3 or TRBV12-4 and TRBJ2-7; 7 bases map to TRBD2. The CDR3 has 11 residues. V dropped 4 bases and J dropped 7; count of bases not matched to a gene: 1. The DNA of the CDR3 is TGTGCCAGCAGTTCCGGGGGGGAGCAGTACTTC. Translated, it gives CASSSGGEQYF.

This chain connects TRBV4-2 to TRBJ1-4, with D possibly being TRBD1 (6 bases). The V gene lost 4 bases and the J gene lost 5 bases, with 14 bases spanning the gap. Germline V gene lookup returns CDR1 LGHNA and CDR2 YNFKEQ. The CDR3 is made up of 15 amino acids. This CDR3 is CASSPALQGNEKLFF. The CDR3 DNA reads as TGTGCCAGCAGCCCCGCCCTGCAGGGGAATGAAAAACTGTTTTTT.

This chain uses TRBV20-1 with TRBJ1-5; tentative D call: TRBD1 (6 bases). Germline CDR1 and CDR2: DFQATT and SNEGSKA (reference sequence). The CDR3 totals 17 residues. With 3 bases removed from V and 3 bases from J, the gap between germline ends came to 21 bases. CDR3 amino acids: CSASAPSGTSINQPQHF. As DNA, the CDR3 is TGCAGTGCTAGTGCGCCCAGTGGGACAAGCATCAATCAGCCCCAGCATTTT.

CDR3 coding DNA: TGTGCCATCAGTGAGTCGAGTGTAAGGGAGGCTTTCTTT. Translated: CAISESSVREAFF. This chain uses TRBV10-3 with TRBJ1-1, with D unclear. CDR1 and CDR2 (germline): ENHRY, SYGVKD. V was pared by 0 bases and J by 11 bases, with 13 bases between. The CDR3 consists of 13 residues.

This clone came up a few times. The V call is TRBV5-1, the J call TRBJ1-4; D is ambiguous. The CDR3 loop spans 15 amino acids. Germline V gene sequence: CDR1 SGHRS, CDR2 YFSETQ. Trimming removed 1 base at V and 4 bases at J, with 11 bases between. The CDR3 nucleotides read TGCGCCAGCAGCTTGTCTCGCCTAGGTAATGAAAAACTGTTTTTT. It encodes CASSLSRLGNEKLFF.

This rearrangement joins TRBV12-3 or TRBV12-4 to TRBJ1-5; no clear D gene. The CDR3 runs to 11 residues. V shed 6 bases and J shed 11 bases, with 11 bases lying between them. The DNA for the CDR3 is TGTGCCAGCAGCCGGCGGGGAACCCAGCATTTT. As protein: CASSRRGTQHF.